The rows below give T cell receptor beta chains drawn from one sample of a study of glioma-infiltrating T cells after dendritic cell vaccination. This table comes from immunoSEQ multiplex PCR, and its TCRdb copy is limited to in-frame clones, with some not included. Among roughly 100,000 clones listed, more than 80% were seen once. The sample consisted of blood, taken before dendritic cell vaccination. These receptors all stem from a human donor with glioblastoma. Both conserved end residues are part of each CDR3. D genes are given only for firm matches. Clone size is shown for a subset of rows, as once, few, many or a class of expanded clone.

>-|TRBJ2-2|TRBV6-5|12|-
CATTGNTGELFF
TGTGCCACCACAGGGAACACCGGGGAGCTGTTTTTT
>-|TRBJ1-1|TRBV9|12|-
CASSVGGRPSFF
TGTGCCAGCAGCGTAGGGGGGCGTCCTTCTTTCTTT
>-|TRBJ2-1|TRBV9|15|TRBD2
CASSRSGGDYNEQFF
TGTGCCAGCAGTCGAAGCGGGGGGGATTACAATGAGCAGTTCTTC
>-|TRBJ1-1|TRBV5-8|14|-
CASSFDGTPDRAFF
TGTGCCAGCAGCTTCGACGGGACTCCCGATAGGGCTTTCTTT
>-|TRBJ2-2|TRBV7-2|15|-
CASSRLGGNTGELFF
TGTGCCAGCAGCCGCCTAGGGGGGAACACCGGGGAGCTGTTTTTT
>few|TRBJ1-6|TRBV11-2|16|TRBD1
CASSLTGGSYNSPLHF
TGTGCCAGCAGCTTAACAGGGGGCTCCTATAATTCACCCCTCCACTTT
>-|TRBJ2-7|TRBV9|14|-
CASSVAPRNGEQYF
TGTGCCAGCAGCGTAGCTCCCAGGAATGGCGAGCAGTACTTC
>-|TRBJ2-1|TRBV4-2|16|TRBD2
CASSHRLAGAHNEQFF
TGTGCCAGCAGCCACCGACTAGCGGGGGCCCACAATGAGCAGTTCTTC
>-|TRBJ2-3|TRBV27|16|TRBD2
CASSLLAGGLPDTQYF
TGTGCCAGCAGCCTACTAGCGGGGGGGCTTCCAGATACGCAGTATTTT
>few|TRBJ1-4|TRBV6-5|14|TRBD1
CASRIDRGNEKLFF
TGTGCCAGCAGAATCGACAGGGGGAATGAAAAACTGTTTTTT
>-|TRBJ1-4|TRBV7-9|14|-
CASSLVQSNEKLFF
TGTGCCAGCAGCTTAGTACAGAGTAATGAAAAACTGTTTTTT
>-|TRBJ2-7|TRBV14|13|-
CASSHIRVAEQYF
TGTGCCAGCAGCCATATCAGGGTGGCCGAGCAGTACTTC
>-|TRBJ2-7|TRBV7-7|14|-
CASSFPGLQYEQYF
TGTGCTAGCAGCTTCCCGGGACTCCAATACGAGCAGTACTTC
>-|TRBJ1-1|TRBV19|16|TRBD1
CASSAGQGVVWTEAFF
TGTGCCAGTAGTGCTGGACAGGGGGTGGTTTGGACTGAAGCTTTCTTT
>-|TRBJ1-5|TRBV27|14|-
CASSRRQGDQPQHF
TGTGCCAGCAGTCGTCGGCAGGGTGATCAGCCCCAGCATTTT
>-|TRBJ1-4|TRBV9|15|TRBD1
CASSARQGEVEKLFF
TGTGCCAGCAGCGCCCGACAGGGCGAAGTTGAAAAACTGTTTTTT
>-|TRBJ2-2|TRBV29-1|15|TRBD2
CSAATSGGYTGELFF
TGCAGCGCCGCGACTAGCGGGGGGTACACCGGGGAGCTGTTTTTT
>-|TRBJ2-2|TRBV15|16|-
CATETTDGVRTGELFF
TGTGCCACCGAAACAACGGACGGGGTACGCACCGGGGAGCTGTTTTTT
>medium-sized|TRBJ2-1|TRBV19|14|-
CASSLQGTYNEQFF
TGTGCCAGTAGTCTTCAGGGTACCTACAATGAGCAGTTCTTC